This record looks at one TCR beta chain sequence and its context. This receptor's antigen is unknown. Base qualities are not at hand, and no much larger clone is one base apart. From cysteine to phenylalanine, the CDR3 is 15 amino acids long. Only the CDR3 part of the read is kept: 45 bases, read in frame from the first base. V drops 2 bases and J drops 3 bases, leaving 11 bases in between. Looking up the germline V gene yields CDR1 SGHRS and CDR2 YFSETQ. TCR beta libraries were generated from genomic DNA with the immunoSEQ kit, following the manufacturer's recommendations. Library preparation used a first multiplex PCR with proprietary primers, then a second PCR adding unique barcodes, with bead cleanups after each round. Each sample batch included a kit-provided positive control reaction and a negative control reaction. The final libraries underwent checking on an Agilent 4200 TapeStation D1000 ScreenTape, volumetric pooling, and quantification by qPCR. An Illumina NextSeq500 fitted with a MidOutput 150-cycle cartridge performed the sequencing, running 156 Read1 cycles and 15 Index1 cycles with the kit's custom primers. The pooled library was loaded at around 1.1 pM with an approximately 22% PhiX control spike-in. On the study's bioinformatics: Vendor-processed data were analyzed in R, with a clonotype defined as all T cells sharing the same CDR3 nucleotide sequence. In the clone abundance analyses, frequencies in each sample were normalized to that sample's 10,000 most abundant clones. Public T cell clones, which averaged fewer than five per sample, were excluded before analysis. A difference in abundance of at least 32-fold between compartments was used to define tumor-enriched and baseline blood-enriched clonotypes. A beta-binomial differential abundance model was used to identify clonotypes that were expanded or contracted between blood time points. Similarity between tumor and blood repertoires was quantified using the Baroni-Urbani and Buser coefficient, and groups were compared with two-tailed Wilcoxon tests in R. Here the immuneACCESS table is served through TCRdb, limited to in-frame sequences with V and J called. Missing clones are a known gap in these copies; in checked studies unresolved V genes cover under half, and the rest lacks a known reason. The V and J calls and clone size are taken from that table; D and trimming were inferred from the DNA. A total of more than 100,000 clones appear in this sample, around 89% of them only once. The top ten clones comprise approximately 5.8% of the sample.

The sample's time point label, decoded: blood 2 weeks post-SBRT. What this sample's treatment or condition label stands for: 15 Gy SBRT to primary tumor, nephrectomy 4 weeks later. To follow tumor-enriched clonotypes, serial peripheral blood was collected from radiation-treated patients at baseline and at 2 weeks and 4 weeks after SBRT. All patients had renal cell carcinoma with clear cell pathology. The QIAamp DNA Blood Mini Kit (Qiagen) was used to prepare genomic DNA for TCR sequencing. Samples were included in the analyses only if all quality control checks were passed. These data come from a study of radiation and T cells in renal cell carcinoma (dated by TCRdb to about 2020). About the study as a whole: The samples were drawn from a clinical trial, where primary renal cell carcinomas were treated with 15 Gy of stereotactic body radiation therapy and then removed by nephrectomy 4 weeks afterward. Across all 50 or so samples, 4 million to 5 million unique CDR3 nucleotide sequences encoding around 2.8 million unique CDR3 amino acid sequences were identified. In total, 53 samples underwent TCR beta sequencing: 25 or so tumors plus 27 peripheral blood samples. Study-wide conclusions, independent of this receptor: Dynamics of the blood repertoire were not tracked past 4 weeks after treatment. Effects of radiation dose or scheduling on the TCR repertoire could not be addressed with the single-armed trial design. Top tumor clonotypes rose in blood from baseline to 2 weeks post-radiation, then contracted by 4 weeks, suggesting transient expansion of tumor-resident clones. No pretreatment tumor biopsies were available, so the baseline intratumoral presence of clonotypes could not be determined.

The source is a woman aged 70-85 years with renal cell carcinoma. Material: blood, obtained from a patient whose treatment included radiotherapy and nephrectomy. The chain is encoded by TRBV5-1 joined to TRBJ2-2, with the D gene too uncertain to name. The DNA sequence is TGCGCCAGCAGCTTCACGGGCTCGGACACCGGGGAGCTGTTTTTT. This translates into CASSFTGSDTGELFF.